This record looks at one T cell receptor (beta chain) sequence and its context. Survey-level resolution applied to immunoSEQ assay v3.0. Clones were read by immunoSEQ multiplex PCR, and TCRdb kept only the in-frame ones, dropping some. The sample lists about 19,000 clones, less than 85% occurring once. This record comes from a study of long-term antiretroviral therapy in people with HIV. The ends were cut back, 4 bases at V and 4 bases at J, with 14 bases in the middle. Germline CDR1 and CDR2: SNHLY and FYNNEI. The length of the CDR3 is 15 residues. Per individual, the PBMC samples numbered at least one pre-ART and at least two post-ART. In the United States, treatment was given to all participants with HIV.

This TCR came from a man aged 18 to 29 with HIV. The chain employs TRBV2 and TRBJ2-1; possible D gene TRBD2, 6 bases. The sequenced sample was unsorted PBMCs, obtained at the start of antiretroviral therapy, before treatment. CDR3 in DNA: TGTGCCAGCAGTGCGCCTAGCGCCTTATACAATGAGCAGTTCTTC. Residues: CASSAPSALYNEQFF.